This passage covers 9 T cell receptor beta chains from one sample sequenced in a study of T cell repertoires in cytomegalovirus infection. From the reads, TCRdb called clonotypes with MiXCR, one entry per CDR3 protein. The table shows around 490,000 distinct CDR3 sequences, with more than 20% occurring only once. Sequencing input: PBMCs. The source is a human donor in good health (CMV status not recorded). Some clones in this sample may be carry-over from other donors' samples.

V gene TRBV28 combines with J gene TRBJ2-4; D is possibly TRBD2 (6 bases). Germline CDR1 is MDHEN and CDR2 is SYDVKM. The CDR3 is made up of 13 amino acids. Trimming stripped 6 bases from V and 9 bases from J, with 15 bases between. The CDR3 DNA reads as TGTGCCAGCAGGGAGGGAATTCCGGGCATTCAGTACTTC. This encodes CASREGIPGIQYF.

This clonotype has only one observation. The V call is TRBV6-6, the J call TRBJ2-3; weak D call: TRBD1 (6 bases). Trimming removed 5 bases at V and 2 bases at J, with 20 bases between. The CDR3 runs 17 residues. The germline V gene encodes CDR1 MNHNY and CDR2 SVGAGI (reference sequence). The CDR3 region has the DNA TGTGCCAGCAGTCCTCTTTTGGCAGGGGTCTTCACAGATACGCAGTATTTT. It encodes CASSPLLAGVFTDTQYF.

CDR3 nucleotides: TGCAGTGCTAGTGGGTACACAAGAAACCCGAACACCGGGGAGCTGTTTTTT. Amino acids: CSASGYTRNPNTGELFF. The J gene is TRBJ2-2, the V gene TRBV20-1; no definite D call. The CDR3 spans 17 residues. Trimming stripped 3 bases from V and 0 bases from J, with 17 bases between. Germline CDR1 and CDR2: DFQATT and SNEGSKA (reference sequence).

This clonotype was counted many times. This CDR3 reads CASIKGGAGYNEQFF. The CDR3 region has the DNA TGTGCCAGCATCAAGGGAGGGGCTGGCTACAATGAGCAGTTCTTC. The rearrangement uses TRBV7-9 and TRBJ2-1, with 7 bases that match TRBD2. The CDR3 sequence is 15 residues long. CDR1 is SEHNR, CDR2 FQNEAQ, per germline (reference sequence). The ends lost 7 bases at V and 3 bases at J; junction bases unmatched: 9.

The CDR3 sequence: CASSWGAGPEGGSTDTQYF. The CDR3 region has the DNA TGTGCCAGCAGCTGGGGAGCTGGACCCGAGGGAGGTAGCACAGATACGCAGTATTTT. The chain links TRBV11-2 to TRBJ2-3; D possibly corresponds to TRBD2 (6 bases). CDR3 length: 19 amino acids. Germline V CDR1 and CDR2: SGHAT, FQNNGV. V lost 4 bases, J lost 0 bases, and 23 bases lay in between.

This clonotype was observed many times. The chain uses TRBV12-3 or TRBV12-4 and TRBJ1-5, with 7 bases lining up with TRBD1. J was trimmed by 2 bases and V by 0 bases; bases with no gene match: 4. The CDR3 extends over 16 amino acids. The DNA for the CDR3 is TGTGCCAGCAGTTTAGCGGGACAGATTCGCAATCAGCCCCAGCATTTT. Its translation is CASSLAGQIRNQPQHF.

This clonotype was found many times. The V and J genes are TRBV7-2 and TRBJ2-1; D is unclear. Germline CDR1 is SGHTA and CDR2 is FQGNSA. CDR3 length: 15 residues. V lost 5 bases to trimming and J lost 7 bases, with 18 bases between them. The CDR3 protein is CASSPLNVLQNEQFF. The CDR3 nucleotides are TGTGCCAGCAGCCCCCTAAACGTACTTCAGAATGAGCAGTTCTTC.

This clonotype was found a few times. The rearrangement uses TRBV3-1 and TRBJ2-6; D is possibly TRBD2 (6 bases). V was trimmed by 1 base and J by 2 bases, leaving 6 bases between them. Germline V gene data show CDR1 as LGHDT and CDR2 as YNNKEL (reference sequence). CDR3 length: 15 residues. Here the CDR3 reads CASSQAGAGANVLTF. The CDR3 DNA reads as TGTGCCAGCAGCCAAGCGGGGGCTGGGGCCAACGTCCTGACTTTC.

The chain has TRBV4-3 and TRBJ1-6; D gene ambiguous. V lost 1 base and J lost 6, with 10 bases in between. The CDR3 is 15 residues long. In germline, CDR1 is LGHNA, CDR2 YSLEER. DNA for the CDR3: TGCGCCAGCAGCCAAGGATTTGGAGTTAATTCACCCCTCCACTTT. Amino acids: CASSQGFGVNSPLHF.